This T cell receptor (beta chain) was documented in a study of cytomegalovirus exposure and HLA in healthy donors (dated 2017 in TCRdb). Regarding the complete study: In an earlier analysis of some 550 of the donors, around 300 Gb of sequence data and 117 million unique TCR beta sequences from about 179 million T cells were reported. Typing coverage varied by locus: roughly 629-640 donors for A, B, C, DRB1 and DQB1; more than 500 for DQA1; about 570 for DPA1; 450 to 480 for DPB1. In an earlier analysis of 550 to 700 of the donors, high-throughput TCR beta sequencing was used to judge whether each TCR beta V gene segment behaved as functional or pseudogenic. Every repertoire in the discovery cohort had been generated on one and the same sequencing platform. A later analysis re-analyzed previously published TCR beta repertoires from several hundred donors and added high-resolution HLA genotyping to study TCR occurrence patterns. Among the roughly 400 genotyped donors, about 85% belonged to the genetic ancestry cluster associated with self-reported Caucasian donors. The study aimed to test whether cataloging public T cell receptors could reveal signatures of past pathogen exposure. HLA typing included class I and class II loci at four-digit resolution. An early release that covered several hundred HLA-typed donors contained approximately 300 gigabases of sequencing data and tens of millions of unique TCR sequences. High-throughput TCR immunosequencing, statistical association of individual TCRs with disease status, and machine learning were combined to predict cytomegalovirus infection status. Alongside the repertoire data, information on donor age, sex, ethnicity and CMV serostatus was compiled. Roughly 5 DR-DQ haplotypes were handled as single units for association and clustering because linkage in the cohort was strong. Using immunosequencing, the study profiled T cell repertoires from 640 or so subjects and related those repertoires to cytomegalovirus serostatus. Rather than using new phenotypic data, the later analysis identified candidate immune exposures from TCR beta sequences and from how often those sequences occurred across donors. Among roughly 370 genotyped donors of the cohort, an average of about 240,000 unique TCR beta nucleotide sequences were sequenced per donor, around 20% of them non-productive. A separate validation cohort of approximately 130 different subjects was used in addition to the approximately 700-subject first cohort. A later genetic analysis took genome-wide SNP genotypes for about 55% of the roughly 670 donors and used that subset as a discovery cohort. General findings and caveats noted by the study authors: According to a later analysis, parvovirus B19, influenza, CMV and Epstein-Barr virus appeared linked to several top co-occurrence clusters. In vitro tests confirmed that a few of the cytomegalovirus-associated TCR beta chains recognize cytomegalovirus antigens. A further reported finding was that TCR beta sequences accurately predicted the HLA-A and HLA-B alleles for most subjects in the first cohort. Because counts were too low, seventeen rarely observed V segments, including chromosome 9 orphons, were excluded from the earlier analysis of 587 of the donors. At a false discovery rate of 0.05, a later analysis linked 16,951 TCR beta sequences to specific HLA alleles. In an earlier analysis of under 600 of the donors, most TCR beta V segments were observed in productive rearrangements about 87% or about 30% of the time, broadly matching IMGT annotations. The study gave a list of roughly 150 TCR beta chains associated with cytomegalovirus. When HLA alleles, especially DR and DQ, strongly co-occurred, attributing TCR associations to individual alleles was difficult. Presence/absence analyses assumed roughly uniform sequencing depth across donors, an assumption that may not hold. Most TCR sequences were observed very rarely across donors, whereas some public TCRs were present in many individuals. In a later analysis, TCR association rates were found to vary across HLA loci, with the most associated TCRs seen for DRB1 alleles and the fewest for HLA-C alleles. In both the original and validation cohorts, the classifier was reported to diagnose cytomegalovirus status with high specificity and sensitivity. The sequencing pipeline was judged likely to have produced a cluster of highly shared sequence variants as a technical artifact. This cohort had only TCR beta chains sequenced, and the lack of alpha or paired-chain data limited which features could be detected. CMV serostatus was the only immune exposure information available for the cohort. The 87-base-pair reads could not distinguish some IMGT-functional V segments, including TRBV6-2 and TRBV6-3, so those segments were excluded. In a later genetic analysis, fewer N-insertions in productive TCRs were reported among donors in an Asian-associated ancestry cluster than the roughly 710-donor mean. Linkage disequilibrium might explain the correlated functional status among segregating V segments, but an unknown experimental factor could not be ruled out. In a later analysis, most CMV-associated TCR beta chains were found to appear HLA-restricted, with HLA associations seemingly driven largely by CMV exposure. The authors suggested that the approach could potentially be generalized to other disease states and immunological phenotypes. Because HLA typing was unavailable for some donors at each locus, only the typed subset was used in association tests. Compared with equally common non-associated chains, HLA-associated TCR beta chains in a later analysis were more clonally expanded and had lower generation probabilities. V-gene and J-gene trimming of TCR beta chains was associated with a missense DCLRE1C variant in a later genetic analysis, and the association was replicated in an independent cohort.

The CDR3 starts with the cysteine, ends with the phenylalanine, and has 13 residues. CDR3 DNA is the only sequence kept; it has 39 bases, read in frame from the first base. A distance of 10 bases separates the germline ends of V and J, which lose 7 bases and 1 base respectively. From the germline V gene (reference sequence), CDR1 is MNHNY and CDR2 is SVGAGI. The cohort was made up of 500 to 850 healthy bone marrow donors. All cohort members were sampled while nominally healthy, although unrecorded immune exposures were likely present. The donor was CMV seropositive and was included in the group of 250 to 350 seropositive cohort members. A peripheral blood sample was provided by each donor, and peripheral blood mononuclear cells were used for TCR beta sequencing. The Qiagen DNeasy Blood Extraction Kit was used to extract genomic DNA from the blood cell samples. Details on this clone: The specificity of this receptor is unknown. There are no base qualities to consult, and no much larger clone falls within one base.

The protocol used for the library was the immunoSEQ multiplex PCR assay. For the multiplex PCR, a mixture combining 60 forward primers for TCR Vbeta segments and 13 reverse primers for TCR Jbeta segments was used. A multiplex PCR assay on genomic DNA amplified the CDR3 region of rearranged TCR beta genes. Amplified TCR beta libraries were sequenced as 87-base-pair reads on the Illumina HiSeq System. Processing in the source paper ran as follows. A later analysis counted some 74 million unique TCR beta chains across the 650 to 700 repertoires, and roughly 9.9 million of these chains were shared by at least two donors. A nearest-neighbor algorithm error-corrected the raw reads and collapsed the reads into unique sequences, merging closely related sequences to remove PCR and sequencing errors. Alignment of CDR3 sequences to IMGT reference sequences was used to assign V, D and J gene segments. For a sequence to be retained, a match of at least six nucleotides was required to both a V gene segment and a J gene segment. Rearrangements were called productive when the CDR3 lacked stop codons and stayed in frame with V and J; all others were non-productive. CDR3 was defined by IMGT convention, running from the second conserved V-encoded cysteine to the conserved J-encoded phenylalanine. In an earlier analysis of around 540 of the donors, sequences lacking an unambiguous match to a single V gene segment were excluded. An earlier analysis of a few hundred of the donors called V segments functional above 56.7% productive rearrangements and segregating when the between-donor standard deviation exceeded 5%. A statistical classification framework was built for diagnosing cytomegalovirus status from the catalog of TCR beta chain sequences. In a later analysis, V and J genes were assigned by comparing TCR nucleotide sequences against IMGT/GENE-DB human TR gene sequences. The TCRdist pipeline was used in a later analysis to assign CDR3 sequences and most-parsimonious VDJ recombination scenarios. In a later analysis, every TCR beta chain was defined by the combination of its CDR3 amino acid sequence and its V-gene family, and reads without a unique V-gene family were dropped. In a later analysis, nearly 600 highly shared, low-generation-probability nucleotide sequences were removed to address suspected cross-contamination and a sequencing artifact. In a later analysis, a clonal expansion index was calculated for each public chain from normalized within-repertoire ranks of inferred template counts. In a later analysis, generation probabilities were computed using a VDJ recombination model fitted to out-of-frame rearrangements, and the results were checked against IGoR. In a later analysis, TCR-TCR, TCR-HLA and TCR-CMV co-occurrence was scored with hypergeometric tests, and a repertoire-size bias correction was applied to TCR pairs. A later analysis estimated false discovery rates by permuting HLA or CMV assignments 20 times. A later analysis grouped co-occurring TCRs with DBSCAN, adding TCRdist sequence similarity when clustering within HLA-allele-positive subsets. For co-occurrence clustering, repertoires with fewer than 30,000 or more than 120,000 public chains were excluded, along with roughly 5 repertoires with anomalous nucleotide sharing. TCRdb limited this immuneACCESS table to in-frame rearrangements with V and J called. A share of clones is missing; checked studies link under half to unresolved V genes, and the rest is unexplained. That table furnishes V, J and clone size, whereas the DNA furnished D and trimming. Within this sample are around 140,000 clones, with approximately 84% of them counted one time only. The biggest ten clones account for 9.7% of the sample.

This TCR was sampled from a woman aged 60-70 years in good health and CMV-seropositive. The V and J segments used are TRBV6-6 and TRBJ1-1, with no confidently assigned D gene. What was sequenced was PBMCs. The CDR3 here reads CASNGLGNTEAFF. The nucleotide sequence is TGTGCCAGCAATGGACTGGGGAACACTGAAGCTTTCTTT.